This T cell receptor (beta chain) was obtained from a study of blood T cell repertoires in COVID-19. Study-wide background: Samples came from the United States, Italy and Spain, spanning acute and convalescent COVID-19. From T cells, B-cell-depleted T cells, or PBMCs came the material, which was cDNA or gDNA.

Membership in each cohort depended on participant-reported clinical history. Donors in Cohort 3 who had recovered were those with two negative PCRs, healthcare professional clearance, or resolution of their symptoms. Sequenced by immunoSEQ multiplex PCR; TCRdb stores in-frame clones only, minus some. Of approximately 300,000 clones detected, approximately 89% appear once; the ten largest clones hold approximately 5.3%. This CDR3 has 15 residues. J lost 2 bases, V lost 4 bases, and 4 bases had no gene match. Germline values: CDR1 SGHRS, CDR2 YFSETQ. Sequencing was done on a sample of PBMCs or T cells enriched from blood (not recorded which). The chain employs TRBV5-1 and TRBJ2-1, with 9 bases identical to TRBD2. The source of this sequence is a woman in her twenties or thirties who had recovered from COVID-19. CDR3: CASSVSGSAYNEQFF. The CDR3 DNA follows: TGCGCCAGCAGCGTTAGCGGGAGCGCCTACAATGAGCAGTTCTTC.